The 20 T cell receptor beta chains below come from one sample, sequenced in a study of blood T cell repertoires in COVID-19. The repertoire was sequenced with immunoSEQ multiplex PCR; TCRdb's copy has only in-frame clones and lacks some. The sample lists some 96,000 clones; 70% to 90% were seen once. The sequencing sample was made of peripheral blood. These receptors all come from a human donor in a cohort sampled during active COVID-19.

The rearrangement joins TRBV7-9 to TRBJ1-1, with unresolved D. V gave up 5 bases and J gave up 4 bases, with 17 bases separating them. The CDR3 is 15 residues long. Germline CDR1 SEHNR, CDR2 FQNEAQ (reference sequence). CDR3 coding DNA: TGTGCCAGCAGCAAGCACGGTGCGCCCACCACTGAAGCTTTCTTT. It codes for CASSKHGAPTTEAFF.

The genes are TRBV6-6 and TRBJ2-3; 10 positions match TRBD2. This CDR3 is built from 16 residues. Germline V gene data show CDR1 as MNHNY and CDR2 as SVGAGI (reference sequence). V trimming: 5 bases; J trimming: 5 bases; junction bases outside the gene matches: 10. The CDR3 sequence: CASSQPSGGSGDTQYF. Here the CDR3 DNA reads TGTGCCAGCAGTCAACCTAGCGGGGGCAGTGGAGATACGCAGTATTTT.

The V and J genes are TRBV4-2 and TRBJ2-7, with D perhaps TRBD1 (5 bases). V was trimmed by 1 base and J by 5 bases, leaving 12 bases between them. This CDR3 contains 14 residues. Germline-derived CDR1 and CDR2 are LGHNA and YNFKEQ. The CDR3, as DNA: TGTGCCAGCAGCCAAGGGGCAGGGTCCAACGAGCAGTACTTC. Its translation is CASSQGAGSNEQYF.

This clone was recorded a few times. The rearrangement links TRBV9 to TRBJ1-6, with 8 bases aligning to TRBD1. J was trimmed by 7 bases and V by 3 bases; bases with no gene match: 3. This CDR3 region has 14 residues. Germline assignment: CDR1 SGDLS and CDR2 YYNGEE. CDR3 DNA sequence: TGTGCCAGCAGCGCCCGACAGGGGAATTCACCCCTCCACTTT. Amino acid sequence: CASSARQGNSPLHF.

V and J are TRBV2 and TRBJ1-4; TRBD1 might be the D (5 bases). Germline CDR1 and CDR2: SNHLY and FYNNEI. This CDR3 is 14 amino acids long. V was pared by 4 bases and J by 4 bases, with 10 bases between. The CDR3 bases are TGTGCCAGCAGTGGACAGACCGTTAATGAAAAACTGTTTTTT. This gives the protein CASSGQTVNEKLFF.

The chain is built from TRBV29-1 and TRBJ1-2, with D possibly matching TRBD1 (6 bases). V lost 3 bases and J lost 7, with 9 bases in between. CDR1 and CDR2 (germline): SQVTM, ANQGSEA. The CDR3 spans 11 residues. The CDR3 nucleotides read TGCAGCGTTGACTACAGGGCTGGCTACACCTTC. It yields the protein CSVDYRAGYTF.

This sequence joins TRBV7-8 and TRBJ2-1, with 9 positions matching TRBD1. There are 12 residues in the CDR3. The V and J ends lost 6 bases and 15 bases, in that order; junction bases with no gene match: 9. The germline gives CDR1 SGHVS, CDR2 FQNEAQ. For the CDR3, the DNA is TGTGCCAGCAGTACCCGGACAGGGGAGGGGTTCTTC. Encoded protein: CASSTRTGEGFF. Full variable domain (remainder filled in from reference TRBV7-8 and TRBJ2-1): GAGVSQSPRYKVAKRGQDVALRCDPISGHVSLFWYQQALGQGPEFLTYFQNEAQLDKSGLPSDRFFAERPEGSVSTLKIQRTQQEDSAVYLCASSTRTGEGFFGPGTRLTVL.

The chain recombines TRBV7-7 with TRBJ2-1; 8 bases agree with TRBD2. V was clipped by 5 bases and J by 3 bases; unmatched bases: 6. The CDR3 consists of 15 residues. CDR1 and CDR2 (germline): SSHAT, FNYEAQ (reference sequence). The CDR3 spells CASSPSSGFYNEQFF. CDR3 nucleotides: TGTGCCAGCAGCCCCTCTAGCGGGTTCTACAATGAGCAGTTCTTC.

This clone was detected only once. The chain recombines TRBV25-1 with TRBJ2-5; 13 bases fit TRBD2. CDR1 MGHDK and CDR2 SYGVNS come from the germline V gene. V shed 6 bases and J 2 bases; nucleotides not matched to a gene: 12. The CDR3 consists of 18 residues. The CDR3, as DNA: TGTGCCAGCAGCGCGCATCTTGGGACTAGCGGGACTCAAGAGACCCAGTACTTC. Translated, it gives CASSAHLGTSGTQETQYF.

Notes on this clone: At one boundary the junction diverges from the germline segment, which might be a read error. The chain is built from TRBV12-3 or TRBV12-4 and TRBJ1-6; no definite D call. The CDR3 contains 12 residues. The CDR3 is CASTLYSSPLHF. CDR3 DNA: TGTGCCAGCACTCTCTATAGTTCACCCCTCCACTTT.

The V call is TRBV27, the J call TRBJ2-1; tentatively, D is TRBD2 (6 bases). The CDR3 sequence is 15 residues long. V lost 3 bases and J lost 3, with 12 bases in between. Germline V gene lookup returns CDR1 MNHEY and CDR2 SMNVEV (reference sequence). This CDR3 reads CASSFGGVGYNEQFF. The CDR3 DNA sequence: TGTGCCAGCAGTTTTGGCGGGGTGGGCTACAATGAGCAGTTCTTC.

This clone was counted many times. The rearrangement links TRBV7-2 to TRBJ2-1; a weak D match, TRBD2 (6 bases). The V and J ends lost 9 bases and 12 bases respectively, with 21 bases between them. Germline CDR1 SGHTA, CDR2 FQGNSA. This CDR3 is 13 amino acids long. The CDR3 nucleotides are TGTGCCAGTACCCTAGGGACTCGGGCAGGGCAGTTCTTC. Translation: CASTLGTRAGQFF.

This chain links TRBV10-3 with TRBJ2-7; 8 nucleotides agree with TRBD1. Germline CDR1 is ENHRY and CDR2 is SYGVKD. V lost 8 bases, J lost 7 bases, and 10 bases stayed unmatched. The CDR3 length is 13 residues. Here the CDR3 reads CAIGTGTGWEQYF. Here the CDR3 DNA reads TGTGCCATCGGGACCGGGACAGGCTGGGAGCAGTACTTC.

The rearrangement uses TRBV6-9 and TRBJ2-2, with 7 bases that match TRBD2. The CDR3 length is 15 residues. Germline CDR1 MNHGY, CDR2 SVAAGI. Trimming at V came to 6 bases and at J to 10 bases, leaving 14 bases not matched to a gene. The CDR3: CASRPYPCGGKELFF. CDR3 in DNA: TGTGCCAGCAGGCCATATCCGTGCGGGGGTAAGGAGCTGTTTTTT.

V gene TRBV28 combines with J gene TRBJ1-5; D may be TRBD1 (5 bases). V lost 8 bases and J lost 7, with 18 bases in between. Germline CDR1 MDHEN, CDR2 SYDVKM. The length of the CDR3 is 14 residues. CDR3 coding DNA: TGTGCCAGCGCTTCCCCCAGGGTAGGGCAGCCCCAGCATTTT. It is translated as CASASPRVGQPQHF. Supplemented by reference TRBV28 and TRBJ1-5, the full variable domain reads DVKVTQSSRYLVKRTGEKVFLECVQDMDHENMFWYRQDPGLGLRLIYFSYDVKMKEKGDIPEGYSVSREKKERFSLILESASTNQTSMYLCASASPRVGQPQHFGDGTRLSIL.

The gene calls are TRBV28 and TRBJ2-5, with 9 positions matching TRBD2. The CDR3 covers 14 residues. From germline, CDR1 is MDHEN and CDR2 SYDVKM. With V trimmed by 8 bases and J by 1 base, 5 bases remained unmatched. CDR3 sequence reads: CASRWREGQETQYF. The CDR3 region has the DNA TGTGCCAGCCGGTGGCGGGAGGGCCAAGAGACCCAGTACTTC.

The chain joins TRBV3-1 (or the pseudogene TRBV3-2) to TRBJ1-3, with 10 bases that match TRBD1. The V gene's germline CDR1 is LGHDT and CDR2 YNNKEL (reference sequence). V dropped 2 bases and J dropped 0; count of bases not matched to a gene: 13. The length of the CDR3 is 20 residues. In nucleotides, the CDR3 is TGTGCCAGCAGCCAATTAATCTCGACAGGGGGCCCTTACTCTGGAAACACCATATATTTT. It specifies CASSQLISTGGPYSGNTIYF.

This clone has a handful of counts. The V call is TRBV6-1, the J call TRBJ1-1; D is unclear. With 1 base removed from V and 4 bases from J, the gap between germline ends came to 13 bases. Germline assignment: CDR1 MNHNS and CDR2 SASEGT. The CDR3 runs to 15 residues. The CDR3 DNA is TGTGCCAGCAGTGAAGAGGCAGGAGGGTTCACTGAAGCTTTCTTT. It yields the protein CASSEEAGGFTEAFF.

J is TRBJ1-6 and V is TRBV7-9; D gene uncertain. The ends were cut back, 5 bases at V and 8 bases at J, with 16 bases in the middle. Per the germline V gene, CDR1 is SEHNR and CDR2 is FQNEAQ (reference sequence). There are 15 residues in the CDR3. The chain's CDR3 is CASSPGSSFYSPLHF. The CDR3 nucleotides read TGTGCCAGCAGCCCCGGTAGTTCCTTTTATTCACCCCTCCACTTT.

The J gene is TRBJ1-5, the V gene TRBV30; possible D gene TRBD1, 6 bases. V was trimmed by 1 base and J by 4 bases, leaving 14 bases between them. The V gene's germline CDR1 is GTSNPN and CDR2 SVGIG (reference sequence). This CDR3 spans 15 amino acids. The CDR3 DNA reads TGTGCCTGGAGTGCCAGTCGAACAGGGAATCAGCCCCAGCATTTT. This gives the protein CAWSASRTGNQPQHF.